This TCR beta chain was captured in a study of control samples from healthy donors and cancer patients. Measured with immunoSEQ multiplex PCR; TCRdb has only the in-frame clones, and not every one. The table has about 110,000 clones, roughly 90% seen once. This CDR3 contains 16 residues. V shed 1 base and J 2 bases; nucleotides not matched to a gene: 4. Germline V CDR1 and CDR2: LNHDA, SQIVND (reference sequence). This clonotype was sampled from a woman aged 18 to 35 in good health. The J gene is TRBJ2-2, the V gene TRBV19; 7 bases are a match to TRBD1. Sequenced: blood. The DNA for the CDR3 is TGTGCCAGTAGTATAGGCAGGGGGTTCAACACCGGGGAGCTGTTTTTT. Translation: CASSIGRGFNTGELFF. Full variable domain (rest looked up from reference TRBV19 and TRBJ2-2): DGGITQSPKYLFRKEGQNVTLSCEQNLNHDAMYWYRQDPGQGLRLIYYSQIVNDFQKGDIAEGYSVSREKKESFPLTVTSAQKNPTAFYLCASSIGRGFNTGELFFGEGSRLTVL.